This T cell receptor beta chain was identified in a study of T cell responses to AZD1222 COVID-19 vaccine. The repertoire was sequenced with immunoSEQ multiplex PCR; TCRdb's copy has only in-frame clones and lacks some. The sample contains 85,000 or so clones, more than 80% of which appear only once. This clone has a single count. Deletions cut 6 bases from V and 0 bases from J, with 13 bases between. CDR1 is SGHRS and CDR2 is YFSETQ in the germline V gene. The CDR3 loop spans 15 amino acids. This sequence was found in an adult in good health. The rearrangement links TRBV5-1 to TRBJ2-1; tentatively, D is TRBD1 (6 bases). Sequencing used peripheral blood, obtained on day 0 of AZD1222 vaccination. CDR3 sequence (DNA): TGCGCCAGCAAGGAGGACAGTAGCTCCTACAATGAGCAGTTCTTC. Its protein product is CASKEDSSSYNEQFF.